This T cell receptor (beta chain) was profiled in a study of siplizumab effects on memory and regulatory T cells. General study results and limits: Most proliferating CD4+ or CD8+ clones, roughly 75-96%, had no naive or memory assignment. Where siplizumab was present, mappable alloreactive CD4+ clones averaged roughly 66% Treg-derived, compared with around 27% in controls.

As regards this clone: What it binds is unknown.

Germline CDR1 reads SGHKS; CDR2 reads YYEKEE (reference sequence). Trimming removed 4 bases from V and 4 bases from J, with 24 bases in between. CDR3 length: 17 amino acids. The repertoire was sequenced with immunoSEQ multiplex PCR; TCRdb's copy has only in-frame clones and lacks some. Here the sample spans 97,000 or so clones, about 94% being singletons. The sequenced sample was CD4+ T cells sorted from blood. This chain joins TRBV5-5 and TRBJ2-7; D is ambiguous. The receptor was isolated from a human donor in good health. The CDR3 DNA reads TGTGCCAGCAGCCCCACTTTAGCCGTGTCTTTGTCGTACGAGCAGTACTTC. It yields the protein CASSPTLAVSLSYEQYF. Full variable domain (rest looked up from reference TRBV5-5 and TRBJ2-7): DAGVTQSPTHLIKTRGQQVTLRCSPISGHKSVSWYQQVLGQGPQFIFQYYEKEERGRGNFPDRFSARQFPNYSSELNVNALLLGDSALYLCASSPTLAVSLSYEQYFGPGTRLTVT.